These 12 T cell receptor beta chains originate from one sample sequenced in a study of blood T cells in healthy people across ages. Primed by a sample-barcoded 5' primer and a J-beta primer mix, a second PCR proceeded for 7 to 11 cycles. MiXCR, run by TCRdb on the 5' RACE reads, gives a single entry per CDR3 protein. The sample carries some 1.5 million distinct CDR3 sequences, 25% to 30% recorded once. The sequenced sample consisted of blood. Receptor source: a woman aged 25 to 39 in good health.

This clonotype was detected only a few times. The chain links TRBV27 to TRBJ2-7, with 9 bases that match TRBD1. The germline gives CDR1 MNHEY, CDR2 SMNVEV (reference sequence). The CDR3 covers 14 residues. V lost 4 bases, J lost 6 bases, and 7 bases stayed unmatched. The CDR3: CASSSSPGQGEQYF. The DNA of the CDR3 is TGTGCCAGCAGTTCTTCCCCGGGACAGGGCGAGCAGTACTTC.

Ten or more counts support this clonotype. This sequence joins TRBV2 and TRBJ2-7; TRBD2 aligns across 11 bases. The J segment lost 1 base and the V segment lost 4 bases, leaving 6 bases of the junction unmatched. The CDR3 length is 16 residues. Germline V gene data show CDR1 as SNHLY and CDR2 as FYNNEI. CDR3 sequence: CASSGGGLAVSYEQYF. The CDR3 DNA follows: TGTGCCAGCAGTGGTGGGGGACTAGCGGTATCCTACGAGCAGTACTTC.

In this sample, this clonotype turned up a few times. The rearrangement uses TRBV27 and TRBJ1-1; a possible D gene is TRBD1 (5 bases). Trimming took off 0 bases at V and 1 base at J, with 9 bases between the two ends. This CDR3 is 15 amino acids long. CDR1 MNHEY and CDR2 SMNVEV come from the germline V gene (reference sequence). Here the CDR3 reads CASSLSAGPNTEAFF. CDR3 nucleotides: TGTGCCAGCAGTTTATCGGCAGGGCCGAACACTGAAGCTTTCTTT.

The genes are TRBV27 and TRBJ2-5, with D possibly TRBD1 on 6 matching bases. V dropped 0 bases and J dropped 2 bases, with 16 bases sitting between them. CDR1 and CDR2 (germline): MNHEY, SMNVEV (reference sequence). The length of the CDR3 is 17 residues. The CDR3 region is CASSLSIANQGQETQYF. In nucleotides, the CDR3 is TGTGCCAGCAGTTTATCGATAGCCAACCAGGGGCAAGAGACCCAGTACTTC.

The gene calls are TRBV9 and TRBJ1-1, with D maybe TRBD1 (5 bases). Germline CDR1 reads SGDLS; CDR2 reads YYNGEE. The CDR3 sequence is 14 residues long. Deletions cut 4 bases from V and 0 bases from J, with 10 bases between. The CDR3 nucleotides are TGTGCCAGCAGCTGGGACGGGATGAACACTGAAGCTTTCTTT. The encoded protein is CASSWDGMNTEAFF.

This clonotype occurred a few times. Germline is not matched at one junction end, which may reflect a read error. Here the CDR3 reads CANSLNRAGANVLTF. CDR3 DNA: TGTGCCAACAGCTTGAACAGGGCTGGGGCCAACGTCCTGACTTTC. The gene calls are TRBV5-5 and TRBJ2-6; D perhaps matches TRBD1 (6 bases). The germline V gene encodes CDR1 SGHKS and CDR2 YYEKEE (reference sequence). CDR3 length: 15 amino acids.

The V and J genes are TRBV7-2 and TRBJ1-4, with D unresolved. CDR1 and CDR2 from the germline V gene are SGHTA and FQGNSA. This CDR3 region has 16 residues. V lost 5 bases and J 0 bases, leaving 13 bases between the germline ends. CDR3 sequence: CASSPSPQATNEKLFF. CDR3 nucleotide sequence: TGTGCCAGCAGCCCGAGCCCGCAGGCAACTAATGAAAAACTGTTTTTT.

In its sample, this clonotype was seen once. Its ends do not fully match the called genes, so a read error is possible. J is TRBJ1-1 and V is TRBV30; weak D call: TRBD1 (5 bases). The CDR3 is made up of 17 amino acids. Germline loops: CDR1 GTSNPN, CDR2 SVGIG (reference sequence). The CDR3 DNA sequence: TGTGCATGGACATTTGGGATTGGGTCCCTCACTAACACTGAAGCTTTCTTT. This translates into CAWTFGIGSLTNTEAFF.

V is TRBV12-3 or TRBV12-4 and J is TRBJ2-1; TRBD1 agrees at 9 bases. With V trimmed by 8 bases and J by 4 bases, 3 bases remained unmatched. This CDR3 is 13 amino acids long. CDR3 DNA: TGTGCCAGCTTGGGACAGGGTTACAATGAGCAGTTCTTC. Encoded protein: CASLGQGYNEQFF.

This clonotype has more than one count but fewer than ten. This sequence joins TRBV3-1 and TRBJ2-4; 9 bases agree with TRBD1. CDR3 length: 15 residues. V lost 2 bases and J lost 7; bases outside the gene matches: 6. CDR1 and CDR2 from the germline V gene are LGHDT and YNNKEL (reference sequence). This CDR3 reads CASSQRRTGENIQYF. Written as DNA, the CDR3 is TGTGCCAGCAGCCAAAGAAGGACAGGGGAGAACATTCAGTACTTC. Together with reference TRBV3-1 and TRBJ2-4, the CDR3 gives the full variable domain: DTAVSQTPKYLVTQMGNDKSIKCEQNLGHDTMYWYKQDSKKFLKIMFSYNNKELIINETVPNRFSPKSPDKAHLNLHINSLELGDSAVYFCASSQRRTGENIQYFGAGTRLSVL.

This clonotype has a handful of counts. The chain uses TRBV28 and TRBJ2-7, with 8 positions matching TRBD2. The V gene's germline CDR1 is MDHEN and CDR2 SYDVKM. This CDR3 comprises 15 residues. The ends lost 4 bases at V and 3 bases at J; junction bases unmatched: 8. CDR3 bases: TGTGCCAGCAGTTCGTCCGGGGGGGGAGGCTACGAGCAGTACTTC. This encodes CASSSSGGGGYEQYF.

This chain uses TRBV2 with TRBJ2-1; D is ambiguous. Germline V gene data show CDR1 as SNHLY and CDR2 as FYNNEI. The ends were cut back, 1 base at V and 5 bases at J, with 12 bases in the middle. The CDR3 covers 15 residues. The CDR3 nucleotides read TGTGCCAGCAGTGAAGAGGGCGACGGCAACAATGAGCAGTTCTTC. Its protein product is CASSEEGDGNNEQFF.